The clone carrying this TCR beta chain occurred many times. What it binds is unknown. V was shortened by 4 bases and J by 5 bases, with 18 bases between the two germline ends. This CDR3 has 15 amino acids. This sample was included in a study of T cells after yellow fever vaccination. Study-level results: The bulk population could contribute abundant contaminating clonotypes to FACS-sorted repertoires. Weaker overall, the secondary response nonetheless peaked faster (day 5 versus 15).

Using its own MiXCR run on the 5' RACE reads, TCRdb lists one record per CDR3 protein. The profile shows 400,000 or so distinct CDR3 sequences, around a tenth of them singletons. V usage is TRBV12-3 or TRBV12-4 and J usage is TRBJ2-7; D is perhaps TRBD2 (6 bases). The clonotype was recovered from a man aged 18 to 35 who received the YFV17D yellow fever vaccine. The sequences come from PBMCs, collected on the day of the first yellow fever vaccination. CDR3 residues: CASSSFNMGGHEQYF. CDR3 bases: TGTGCCAGCAGTTCCTTCAACATGGGGGGACACGAGCAGTACTTC.